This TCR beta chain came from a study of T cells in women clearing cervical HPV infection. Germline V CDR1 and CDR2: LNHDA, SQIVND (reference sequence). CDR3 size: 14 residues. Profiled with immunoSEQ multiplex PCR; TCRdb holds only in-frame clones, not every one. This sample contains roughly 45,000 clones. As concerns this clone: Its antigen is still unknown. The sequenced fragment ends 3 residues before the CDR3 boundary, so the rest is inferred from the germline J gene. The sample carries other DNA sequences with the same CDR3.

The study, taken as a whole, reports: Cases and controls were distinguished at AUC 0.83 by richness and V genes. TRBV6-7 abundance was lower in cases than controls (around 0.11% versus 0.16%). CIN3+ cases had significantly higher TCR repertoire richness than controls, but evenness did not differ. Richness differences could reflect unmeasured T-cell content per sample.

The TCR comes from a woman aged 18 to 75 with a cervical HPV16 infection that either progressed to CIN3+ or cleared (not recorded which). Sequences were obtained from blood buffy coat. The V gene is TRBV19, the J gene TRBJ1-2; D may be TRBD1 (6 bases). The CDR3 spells CASSRRDKSYDYTF. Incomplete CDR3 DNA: TGTGCCAGTAGCAGACGGGACAAGTCCTACGAC.